The rows below give T cell receptor beta chains drawn from one sample of a study of radiotherapy plus CTLA-4 blockade in lung cancer. The data were produced by immunoSEQ multiplex PCR, yet TCRdb's version contains in-frame clones alone and is incomplete. There are roughly 69,000 clones in the sample; roughly three quarters occur only once, and approximately 16% lies in the top ten. The sample here was peripheral blood, taken from a patient treated with radiotherapy plus ipilimumab. All receptors come from a human donor with non-small cell lung cancer whose response to radiotherapy plus ipilimumab could not be evaluated. Some clones in this sample may be carry-over from other donors' samples. Both conserved end residues are part of each CDR3. Fields, in order: J gene, D gene, V gene, clone size, CDR3 protein, CDR3 DNA. The D gene is left open where the match is weak. For some rows the clone size is stated as once, few or many, or as a class when expanded; others skip it.

>TRBJ2-3|.|TRBV18|.
CASSDRITDTQYF
TGTGCCAGTTCGGACAGAATCACAGATACGCAGTATTTT
>TRBJ1-1|.|TRBV6-6|few
CASSYSLLEAFF
TGTGCCAGCAGTTACTCCCTCCTTGAAGCTTTCTTT
>TRBJ2-7|TRBD1|TRBV30|.
CAWVRDRPYEQYF
TGTGCCTGGGTCCGGGACAGGCCCTACGAGCAGTACTTC
>TRBJ2-7|TRBD1|TRBV5-6|once
CASSSRTGGSYEQYF
TGTGCCAGCAGCTCCCGGACAGGGGGGTCCTACGAGCAGTACTTC
>TRBJ2-1|.|TRBV7-3|.
CASSLTGDSYNEQFF
TGTGCCAGCAGCTTAACGGGAGACTCCTACAATGAGCAGTTCTTC
>TRBJ1-5|.|TRBV6-1|.
CASSWEGPSNQPQHF
TGTGCCAGCAGCTGGGAGGGGCCTAGCAATCAGCCCCAGCATTTT
>TRBJ2-7|TRBD1|TRBV10-3|.
CAISDRGYEQYF
TGTGCCATCTCGGACAGGGGTTACGAGCAGTACTTC
>TRBJ1-4|.|TRBV9|.
CASSVRPGSNEKLFF
TGTGCCAGCAGCGTTCGGCCAGGGTCTAATGAAAAACTGTTTTTT
>TRBJ2-3|TRBD2|TRBV5-1|.
CASSLGHLGGDTQYF
TGCGCCAGCAGCTTGGGACATTTGGGGGGGGACACGCAGTATTTT
>TRBJ2-5|TRBD2|TRBV7-3|once
CASSSGLAPFVETQYF
TGTGCCAGCAGCTCCGGACTAGCCCCCTTTGTGGAGACCCAGTACTTC
>TRBJ2-7|TRBD1|TRBV7-3|.
CASSLRGTGFHEQYF
TGTGCCAGCAGCTTGAGGGGGACAGGGTTCCACGAGCAGTACTTC
>TRBJ2-3|.|TRBV2|.
CASSGTSAWDTQYF
TGTGCCAGCAGCGGGACTTCCGCATGGGATACGCAGTATTTT
>TRBJ1-2|TRBD1|TRBV6-5|once
CASSYSGTGRGYTF
TGTGCCAGCAGTTACAGCGGGACAGGGAGGGGCTACACCTTC
>TRBJ1-2|TRBD1|TRBV5-1|.
CASSLGTGGGYTF
TGCGCCAGCAGCTTGGGGACAGGGGGCGGCTACACCTTC
>TRBJ1-2|TRBD1|TRBV29-1|.
CSAAGQGNYGYTF
TGCAGCGCCGCGGGACAGGGTAACTATGGCTACACCTTC
>TRBJ1-1|.|TRBV5-1|.
CASRVRPNEGTEAFF
TGCGCCAGCAGGGTCAGGCCCAACGAGGGCACTGAAGCTTTCTTT
>TRBJ1-1|.|TRBV9|.
CASSPRSGQLNTEAFF
TGTGCCAGCAGCCCCCGGTCAGGTCAGCTGAACACCGAAGCTTTCTTT